The clone carrying this T cell receptor beta chain appeared a few times. The V and J ends lost 2 bases and 4 bases respectively, with 11 bases between them. CDR1 is WSHSY and CDR2 is SAAADI in the germline V gene. This CDR3 has 15 residues. This specimen comes from a study of cytomegalovirus exposure and HLA in healthy donors. Generated by immunoSEQ multiplex PCR, the TCRdb table keeps only in-frame clones and is missing some. The data contain roughly 150,000 clones, approximately 86% of them singletons. The material sequenced was PBMCs. The chain employs TRBV10-2 and TRBJ1-4, with a weak D call TRBD1 (6 bases). The receptor's source is a woman aged 18-29 years in good health and CMV-seronegative. CDR3 protein: CASSEPGAINEKLFF. CDR3 nucleotide sequence: TGCGCCAGCAGTGAGCCAGGGGCGATTAATGAAAAACTGTTTTTT.